A single sample is the source of the 12 T cell receptor beta chains below, sequenced in a study of response to subunit inactivated influenza vaccine. Via MiXCR, TCRdb re-called the RT-PCR reads, giving one row per CDR3 protein. This repertoire shows 700,000 to 800,000 distinct CDR3 sequences, 18% found once; its top ten account for approximately 10%. This sample comprised PBMCs from blood, obtained about 5 days after vaccination. The source of these receptors is a man aged 45-65 years who received an inactivated influenza vaccine.

This clonotype was recorded a few times. The chain uses TRBV2 and TRBJ1-5, with D uncertain. V gave up 7 bases and J gave up 6 bases, with 13 bases separating them. The germline V gene encodes CDR1 SNHLY and CDR2 FYNNEI. The CDR3 is 13 residues long. CDR3 sequence (DNA): TGTGCCAGCAACGGGAGGGTGGGTCAGCCCCAGCATTTT. Translation gives CASNGRVGQPQHF.

J is TRBJ2-7 and V is TRBV28; perhaps TRBD2 as D (5 bases). Per the germline V gene, CDR1 is MDHEN and CDR2 is SYDVKM. This CDR3 has 12 residues. V was clipped by 2 bases and J by 8 bases, with 10 bases between them. The CDR3: CASSLRGYQQYF. The CDR3 region has the DNA TGTGCCAGCAGTTTACGGGGATACCAGCAGTACTTC.

This clonotype was seen only a few times. The rearrangement joins TRBV7-2 to TRBJ2-2; D possibly corresponds to TRBD2 (6 bases). V lost 0 bases to trimming and J lost 4 bases, with 9 bases between them. The V gene's germline CDR1 is SGHTA and CDR2 FQGNSA. This CDR3 comprises 15 residues. As DNA, the CDR3 is TGTGCCAGCAGCTTAGCGTGGAGGGTCACCGGGGAGCTGTTTTTT. The encoded protein is CASSLAWRVTGELFF. Drawing the rest from reference TRBV7-2 and TRBJ2-2, the complete variable domain is GAGVSQSPSNKVTEKGKDVELRCDPISGHTALYWYRQSLGQGLEFLIYFQGNSAPDKSGLPSDRFSAERTGGSVSTLTIQRTQQEDSAVYLCASSLAWRVTGELFFGEGSRLTVL.

This clonotype was recorded at least ten times. The chain carries TRBV5-1 and TRBJ2-7, with D uncertain. The CDR3 totals 14 residues. With 3 bases removed from V and 7 bases from J, the gap between germline ends came to 17 bases. Germline lookup yields CDR1 SGHRS and CDR2 YFSETQ. CDR3 region: CASSSYQDSREQYF. In DNA, the CDR3 is TGCGCCAGCAGCTCATATCAGGATTCGAGGGAGCAGTACTTC.

This CDR3 reads CSGDDRGREETQYF. The DNA for the CDR3 is TGCAGTGGCGACGATCGGGGGAGGGAAGAGACCCAGTACTTC. The V gene is TRBV20-1, the J gene TRBJ2-5; 7 bases map to TRBD2. Germline CDR1 is DFQATT and CDR2 is SNEGSKA (reference sequence). Losses at the gene ends were 7 bases for V and 3 bases for J; bases not matched to a gene: 11. The CDR3 consists of 14 residues.

This chain connects TRBV9 to TRBJ2-1; tentative D call: TRBD1 (6 bases). CDR3 length: 14 amino acids. The V end lost 4 bases, the J end lost 6 bases, and 14 bases lay between the germline ends. The V gene's germline CDR1 is SGDLS and CDR2 YYNGEE. CDR3 coding DNA: TGTGCCAGCAGCCCCCCGGGGACACTCAATGAGCAGTTCTTC. This sequence encodes CASSPPGTLNEQFF.

This clonotype was counted between two and nine times. The gene calls are TRBV20-1 and TRBJ1-5, with 11 bases fitting TRBD1. This CDR3 comprises 14 residues. V shed 5 bases and J 6 bases; nucleotides not matched to a gene: 6. The germline V gene has CDR1 DFQATT and CDR2 SNEGSKA (reference sequence). CDR3 bases: TGCAGTGCTGGGAGGACAGGGGGCGGTCAGCCCCAGCATTTT. Protein sequence: CSAGRTGGGQPQHF.

A few counts support this clonotype. The V gene is TRBV28, the J gene TRBJ2-2, with 7 bases lining up with TRBD1. CDR3 size: 16 residues. In germline, CDR1 is MDHEN, CDR2 SYDVKM. V shed 6 bases and J 1 base; nucleotides not matched to a gene: 8. CDR3 DNA sequence: TGTGCCAGCAGCCCTGAGGACAGGCGGAACACCGGGGAGCTGTTTTTT. It codes for CASSPEDRRNTGELFF.

In this sample, this clonotype turned up a few times. CDR3 loop: CASSYMQGISYGYTF. The CDR3 region has the DNA TGTGCCAGCAGTTACATGCAGGGGATAAGCTATGGCTACACCTTC. The J gene is TRBJ1-2, the V gene TRBV6-5, with a possible D match to TRBD1 (6 bases). Germline lookup yields CDR1 MNHEY and CDR2 SVGAGI. Trimming took off 2 bases at V and 4 bases at J, with 14 bases between the two ends. The CDR3 covers 15 residues.

The genes are TRBV18 and TRBJ1-5; D not certain. The CDR3 runs 15 residues. Trimming took off 1 base at V and 1 base at J, with 8 bases between the two ends. Germline V lookup: CDR1 KGHSH, CDR2 LQKENI. DNA for the CDR3: TGTGCCAGCTCACCACACCCAGAGAGCAATCAGCCCCAGCATTTT. Translating gives CASSPHPESNQPQHF.

This clonotype turned up a few times. V gene TRBV12-3 or TRBV12-4 combines with J gene TRBJ2-5; the match to TRBD2 covers 8 bases. V gave up 2 bases and J gave up 2 bases; unmatched junction bases: 10. The CDR3 has 17 amino acids. CDR3 amino acids: CASSLPGGPRRQETQYF. CDR3 DNA sequence: TGTGCCAGCAGTTTACCGGGAGGGCCTAGGCGGCAAGAGACCCAGTACTTC.

The V call is TRBV4-2, the J call TRBJ1-6; D is uncertain. The ends were cut back, 0 bases at V and 5 bases at J, with 11 bases in the middle. The CDR3 extends over 16 amino acids. Germline CDR1 reads LGHNA; CDR2 reads YNFKEQ. CDR3 sequence: CASSQDRYTHNSPLHF. CDR3 DNA: TGTGCCAGCAGCCAAGATCGGTATACCCATAATTCACCCCTCCACTTT.